This TCR beta chain was sequenced in a study of T cells in Graves' hyperthyroidism and ophthalmopathy. For ophthalmopathy patients, the Clinical Activity Score was at least 3 and the NOSPECS grade at least 4; duration was under 3 months. Findings of the study overall: For ophthalmopathy, model prediction preceded onset by a median about 6 months.

CDR1 is SNHLY, CDR2 FYNNEI, per germline. V lost 5 bases and J lost 1; bases outside the gene matches: 10. The CDR3 sequence is 17 residues long. This clonotype was found many times. Its antigen is as yet unknown. The TCR beta CDR3 regions underwent amplification using RNA transcripts as the source. HTBI primers were the set used in a first-round RT-PCR of the TCR CDR3. Each CDR3 protein is one row after TCRdb ran MiXCR on the multiplex PCR reads. Counted here are nearly 600,000 distinct CDR3 sequences, 14% occurring once; the ten biggest clones make up over 6%. The origin of this receptor is a woman younger than 30 with Graves' ophthalmopathy. The V call is TRBV2, the J call TRBJ2-3; 9 nucleotides match TRBD1. The specimen sequenced was blood. CDR3 in DNA: TGTGCCAGCAGTCCAACGACAGGGGGTATTGGCACAGATACGCAGTATTTT. This translates into CASSPTTGGIGTDTQYF.